A single sample gave rise to the 11 T cell receptor beta chains below, sequenced in a study of Ad26.COV2.S vaccination and SARS-CoV-2 variants. Libraries were prepared by immunoSEQ multiplex PCR; TCRdb keeps only in-frame clonotypes and omits some of them. Counted here are 360,000 or so clones, more than 75% occurring once; the ten biggest clones make up roughly 3.1%. The treatment denotes: approximately 18 received Ad26.COV2.S at low or high dose, single or two shots; 5 received placebo; per-sample allocation not given. It was on day 63 after the first vaccine or placebo injection that samples were taken. This material consisted of peripheral blood, taken in a trial of Ad26.COV2.S vaccine versus placebo. These receptors were collected from a person aged 18-65 years who received the Ad26.COV2.S COVID-19 vaccine or a placebo.

This rearrangement joins TRBV24-1 to TRBJ1-2; TRBD1 aligns across 7 bases. Unmatched junction bases numbered 14, after V lost 10 bases and J lost 1 base. This CDR3 is built from 16 residues. Germline V gene lookup returns CDR1 KGHDR and CDR2 SFDVKD. The CDR3 DNA sequence: TGTGCCACTTTAGACAGGGCCTATCCCTTTAACTATGGCTACACCTTC. It specifies CATLDRAYPFNYGYTF.

The chain combines TRBV10-3 with TRBJ1-2; no firm D call. The CDR3 contains 12 residues. Germline V gene data show CDR1 as ENHRY and CDR2 as SYGVKD. V lost 1 base to trimming and J lost 13 bases, with 13 bases between them. CDR3 sequence: CAISEYSRECTF. The CDR3 DNA sequence: TGTGCCATCAGTGAGTATTCCCGAGAGTGCACCTTC.

The chain uses TRBV5-1 and TRBJ1-2, with no clear D. The ends were cut back, 0 bases at V and 4 bases at J, with 10 bases in the middle. CDR1 is SGHRS and CDR2 is YFSETQ in the germline V gene. The CDR3 extends over 14 amino acids. The CDR3 DNA is TGCGCCAGCAGCTTGGCCCTGGGTCTCTATGGCTACACCTTC. This gives the protein CASSLALGLYGYTF.

The chain uses TRBV6-6 and TRBJ2-5; 7 bases are a match to TRBD2. Trimming took 6 bases from V and 1 from J; bases not matched to a gene: 8. The germline V gene has CDR1 MNHNY and CDR2 SVGAGI (reference sequence). This CDR3 has 15 residues. The CDR3 nucleotides read TGTGCCAGCAGGAAGGGGACTACCTTCCAAGAGACCCAGTACTTC. Translation: CASRKGTTFQETQYF.

The rearrangement uses TRBV11-2 and TRBJ2-1; no clear D. Germline loops: CDR1 SGHAT, CDR2 FQNNGV. The CDR3 is 15 amino acids. The V gene lost 4 bases and the J gene lost 5 bases, with 15 bases spanning the gap. CDR3 bases: TGTGCCAGCAGCTCTTCACTATCCTACCACAATGAGCAGTTCTTC. Its protein product is CASSSSLSYHNEQFF. Drawing the rest from reference TRBV11-2 and TRBJ2-1, the complete variable domain is EAGVAQSPRYKIIEKRQSVAFWCNPISGHATLYWYQQILGQGPKLLIQFQNNGVVDDSQLPKDRFSAERLKGVDSTLKIQPAKLEDSAVYLCASSSSLSYHNEQFFGPGTRLTVL.

The chain recombines TRBV12-3 or TRBV12-4 with TRBJ2-2; D gene uncertain. The CDR3 contains 13 residues. The V and J ends lost 2 bases and 4 bases respectively, with 5 bases between them. The CDR3 region is CASSLSTTGELFF. For the CDR3, the DNA is TGTGCCAGCAGTTTATCCACCACCGGGGAGCTGTTTTTT.

A note on this clone: The sample contains more than one DNA sequence encoding this CDR3. This chain links TRBV7-2 with TRBJ1-6; 7 nucleotides line up with TRBD1. The germline V gene encodes CDR1 SGHTA and CDR2 FQGNSA. The J segment lost 8 bases and the V segment lost 0 bases, leaving 1 base of the junction unmatched. The CDR3 is made up of 14 amino acids. As DNA, the CDR3 is TGTGCCAGCAGCTTAGCCGGGACAGATTCACCCCTCCACTTT. Translation gives CASSLAGTDSPLHF. Combining the CDR3 with reference TRBV7-2 and TRBJ1-6 gives the whole variable domain GAGVSQSPSNKVTEKGKDVELRCDPISGHTALYWYRQSLGQGLEFLIYFQGNSAPDKSGLPSDRFSAERTGGSVSTLTIQRTQQEDSAVYLCASSLAGTDSPLHFGNGTRLTVT.

The CDR3, as DNA: TGCAGCGTTGAGGGTTTGGGGCTCTATGGCTACACCTTC. It encodes CSVEGLGLYGYTF. The gene calls are TRBV29-1 and TRBJ1-2; weak D call: TRBD1 (5 bases). This CDR3 is 13 amino acids long. Trimming took off 3 bases at V and 4 bases at J, with 12 bases between the two ends. Germline V lookup: CDR1 SQVTM, CDR2 ANQGSEA.

This clone was recorded once. The chain carries TRBV19 and TRBJ1-1, with D perhaps TRBD1 (5 bases). V lost 7 bases, J lost 1 base, and 16 bases lay in between. CDR1 LNHDA and CDR2 SQIVND come from the germline V gene (reference sequence). CDR3 length: 15 residues. The CDR3 here is CASTSRRGPNTEAFF. The CDR3 nucleotides read TGTGCCAGTACCTCTCGTAGGGGACCGAACACTGAAGCTTTCTTT.

The gene calls are TRBV29-1 and TRBJ2-7; no reliable D call. Looked up from germline, CDR1 is SQVTM and CDR2 is ANQGSEA. This CDR3 spans 14 amino acids. Trimming stripped 1 base from V and 4 bases from J, with 14 bases between. The CDR3 loop reads CSVEVRSNRYEQYF. The CDR3 DNA follows: TGCAGCGTTGAAGTCAGGTCCAATAGGTACGAGCAGTACTTC.

This clone has a single count. The chain joins TRBV15 to TRBJ2-1; D may be TRBD2 (5 bases). The CDR3 consists of 13 residues. Trimming cost V 5 bases and J 7 bases, with 12 bases left between them. The germline V gene encodes CDR1 LNHNV and CDR2 YYDKDF (reference sequence). The CDR3 DNA follows: TGTGCCACCAGCCCTCTCCGGGGTAATGAGCAGTTCTTC. Its protein is CATSPLRGNEQFF.